Sequencing of this T cell receptor (beta chain) was carried out in a study of monozygotic twins with inflammatory bowel disease. Used for each TCR library was roughly 3,500 ng of total RNA. Through template switching, UMIs that included a 6-nucleotide sample barcode were added. TCRdb re-called the 5' RACE reads and catalogs CDR3 proteins one per entry, DNA excluded. The ten top clones account for roughly 2.3%, within a sample of approximately 400,000 distinct CDR3 sequences. The CDR3 is 13 residues long. The germline V gene has CDR1 KGHDR and CDR2 SFDVKD. To note about this clonotype: The target antigen is unknown.

General study findings and limits: Versus healthy twins, IBD patients showed fewer clonotypes shared with others, especially with disease activity.

The V call is TRBV24-1, the J call TRBJ1-2; checking the TCRdb D call of TRBD1 is not possible without DNA. This TCR derives from a human donor with ulcerative colitis or Crohn's disease, or a healthy co-twin of an affected twin (not recorded which). The specimen was blood. The CDR3 sequence: CATSDRTGDGYTF.